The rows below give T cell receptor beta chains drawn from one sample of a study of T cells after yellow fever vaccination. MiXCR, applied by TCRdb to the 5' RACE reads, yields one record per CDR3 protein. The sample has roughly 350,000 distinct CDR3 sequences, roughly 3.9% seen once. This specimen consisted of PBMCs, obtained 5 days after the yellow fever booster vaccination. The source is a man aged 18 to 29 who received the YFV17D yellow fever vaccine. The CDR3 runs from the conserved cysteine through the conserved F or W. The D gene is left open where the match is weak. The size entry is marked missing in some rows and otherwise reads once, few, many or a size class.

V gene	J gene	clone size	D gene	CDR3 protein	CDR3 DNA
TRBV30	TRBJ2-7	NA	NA	CAWSVGLATYEQYF	TGTGCCTGGAGTGTAGGGCTAGCAACCTACGAGCAGTACTTC
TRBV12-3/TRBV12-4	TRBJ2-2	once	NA	CASSLGGRGPYTGELFF	TGTGCCAGCAGTTTAGGGGGAAGAGGTCCGTACACCGGGGAGCTGTTTTTT
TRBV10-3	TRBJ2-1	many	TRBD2	CAISRESGLAGHNEQFF	TGTGCCATCAGTAGAGAATCGGGACTAGCGGGGCACAATGAGCAGTTCTTC
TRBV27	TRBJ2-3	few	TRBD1	CASRRQGEDTQYF	TGTGCCAGCAGGCGGCAGGGGGAAGATACGCAGTATTTT
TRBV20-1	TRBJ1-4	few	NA	CSVSTAGRLFF	TGCAGTGTCTCTACTGCGGGGAGACTGTTTTTT
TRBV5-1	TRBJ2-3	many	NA	CASSQLAEQGTQYF	TGCGCCAGCAGCCAACTAGCTGAGCAGGGTACGCAGTATTTT
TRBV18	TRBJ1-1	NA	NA	CASSAVAWGGVF	TGTGCCAGCTCAGCGGTGGCTTGGGGGGGAGTCTTT
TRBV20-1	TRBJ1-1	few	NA	CSAREFGSRMNTEAFF	TGCAGTGCTAGAGAGTTTGGCAGCCGGATGAACACTGAAGCTTTCTTT
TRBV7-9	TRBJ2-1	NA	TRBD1	CASRPDRGPVNEQFF	TGTGCCAGCAGACCTGACAGGGGGCCGGTAAATGAGCAGTTCTTC
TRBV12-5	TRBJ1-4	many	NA	CASGEQSDEKLFF	TGTGCTAGTGGCGAGCAGAGTGATGAAAAACTGTTTTTT
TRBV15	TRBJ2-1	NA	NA	CATSLRQSSYNEQFF	TGTGCCACCAGCCTTCGACAGAGCTCCTACAATGAGCAGTTCTTC
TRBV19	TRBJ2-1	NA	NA	CASSIRGGGLEQFF	TGTGCCAGTAGTATCCGGGGAGGGGGGCTGGAGCAGTTCTTC
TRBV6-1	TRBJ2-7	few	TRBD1	CASSVTGSYEQYF	TGTGCCAGCAGTGTGACAGGGTCCTACGAGCAGTACTTC
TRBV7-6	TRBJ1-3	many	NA	CASSLTGNGNTIYF	TGTGCCAGCAGCCTTACAGGGAACGGAAACACCATATATTTT
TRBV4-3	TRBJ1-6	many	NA	CASSQVPGNSPLHF	TGCGCCAGCAGCCAAGTACCGGGTAATTCACCCCTCCACTTT
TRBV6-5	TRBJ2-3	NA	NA	CASSYSQWGAFRTDTQYF	TGTGCCAGCAGTTACTCGCAATGGGGGGCGTTTAGGACAGATACGCAGTATTTT
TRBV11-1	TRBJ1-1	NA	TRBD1	CASSLGQAVNTEAFF	TGTGCCAGCAGCTTGGGACAGGCGGTTAACACTGAAGCTTTCTTT
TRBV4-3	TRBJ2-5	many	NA	CASSQATEETQYF	TGCGCCAGCAGCCAAGCGACAGAAGAGACCCAGTACTTC
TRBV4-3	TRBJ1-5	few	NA	CASSQERGTPNQPQHF	TGCGCCAGCAGCCAAGAGAGAGGGACCCCGAATCAGCCCCAGCATTTT
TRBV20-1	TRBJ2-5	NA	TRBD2	CSAYSGGETQYF	TGCAGTGCTTATAGCGGGGGAGAGACCCAGTACTTC
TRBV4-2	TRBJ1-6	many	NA	CASSQGGQVNSPLHF	TGTGCCAGCAGCCAAGGCGGACAAGTAAACTCACCCCTCCACTTT
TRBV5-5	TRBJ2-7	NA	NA	CASSLLGQGGYEQYF	TGTGCCAGCAGCTTGCTGGGCCAGGGCGGCTACGAGCAGTACTTC
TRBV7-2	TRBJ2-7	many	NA	CASSSRDPTPSYEQYF	TGTGCCAGCAGCTCCCGGGACCCAACGCCATCCTACGAGCAGTACTTC
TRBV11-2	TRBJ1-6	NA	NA	CASSLSGAGNSPLHF	TGTGCCAGCAGCTTATCAGGGGCAGGGAATTCACCCCTCCACTTT
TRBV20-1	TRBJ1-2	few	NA	CSAPRRTDGYTF	TGCAGTGCTCCCCGGAGGACGGATGGCTACACCTTC
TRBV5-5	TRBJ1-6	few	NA	CASSWRVDNSPLHF	TGTGCCAGCAGCTGGAGGGTGGATAATTCACCCCTCCACTTT
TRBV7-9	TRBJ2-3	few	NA	CASRPAGIPRDTQYF	TGTGCCAGCAGACCAGCAGGTATACCGAGAGATACGCAGTATTTT
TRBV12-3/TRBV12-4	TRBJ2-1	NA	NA	CASRGPVQYNEQFF	TGTGCCAGCAGAGGCCCGGTGCAGTACAATGAGCAGTTCTTC